A few counts support the clone carrying this T cell receptor beta chain. The CDR3 is 14 residues long. The germline V gene encodes CDR1 MDHEN and CDR2 SYDVKM. Trimming at V came to 6 bases and at J to 2 bases, leaving 5 bases not matched to a gene. This sample is part of a study of blood T cell repertoires in COVID-19. Method: immunoSEQ multiplex PCR; TCRdb's copy keeps in-frame clones and lacks some. The data hold about 190,000 clones, with under 80% observed a single time. Sequenced sample: peripheral blood. The receptor's source is a woman in her fifties or sixties with acute or convalescent COVID-19. The chain combines TRBV28 with TRBJ2-7; 9 bases line up with TRBD1. Here the CDR3 DNA reads TGTGCCAGCAGGGGACAGGGCCTTACCTACGAGCAGTACTTC. Translating it yields CASRGQGLTYEQYF.